These 8 T cell receptor beta chains came from one sample sequenced in a study of T cell clonotyping in hematopoietic cell transplantation. Only in-frame clones appear in the TCRdb table, and some are missing; sequencing was by immunoSEQ multiplex PCR. The sample yields over 10,000 clones, less than 60% seen once. The sample taken for sequencing was peripheral blood mononuclear cells. The origin of the receptors is a man aged 50-60 years in good health. Some clones in this sample may be carry-over from other donors' samples.

V gene TRBV5-1 combines with J gene TRBJ2-7, with D possibly matching TRBD2 (6 bases). CDR3 length: 15 residues. V lost 5 bases to trimming and J lost 2 bases, with 17 bases between them. Germline loops: CDR1 SGHRS, CDR2 YFSETQ. CDR3 sequence reads: CASRLSGTLTYEQYF. In nucleotides, the CDR3 is TGCGCCAGCAGGTTGTCTGGGACTCTAACCTACGAGCAGTACTTC.

The chain carries TRBV7-8 and TRBJ1-3; D remains unclear. The CDR3 extends over 16 amino acids. Germline loops: CDR1 SGHVS, CDR2 FQNEAQ. V was pared by 2 bases and J by 1 base, with 12 bases between. The CDR3: CASSLNPVISGNTIYF. CDR3 sequence (DNA): TGTGCCAGCAGCTTAAACCCGGTGATTTCTGGAAACACCATATATTTT.

The chain is built from TRBV6-1 and TRBJ1-1; D gene ambiguous. This CDR3 is built from 11 residues. The V gene's germline CDR1 is MNHNS and CDR2 SASEGT. The germline V and J ends were trimmed by 7 bases and 8 bases, with 11 bases remaining between them. CDR3 nucleotides: TGTGCCAGCACCCGGACGGAAGAAGCTTTCTTT. Amino acid sequence: CASTRTEEAFF.

The gene calls are TRBV4-2 and TRBJ2-3; TRBD2 matches at 12 bases. The CDR3 contains 17 residues. V lost 0 bases to trimming and J lost 0 bases; unmatched junction nucleotides: 1. Germline V lookup: CDR1 LGHNA, CDR2 YNFKEQ. CDR3 sequence reads: CASSQDGTSGSTDTQYF. In nucleotides, the CDR3 is TGTGCCAGCAGCCAAGACGGGACTAGCGGGAGCACAGATACGCAGTATTTT.

J is TRBJ2-5 and V is TRBV19; 8 bases line up with TRBD2. The V and J ends lost 5 bases and 1 base, in that order; junction bases with no gene match: 6. The V gene's germline CDR1 is LNHDA and CDR2 SQIVND (reference sequence). This CDR3 is built from 15 residues. CDR3 loop: CASSGIAGPQETQYF. DNA for the CDR3: TGTGCCAGTAGTGGAATAGCGGGGCCCCAAGAGACCCAGTACTTC. Combining the CDR3 with reference TRBV19 and TRBJ2-5 gives the whole variable domain DGGITQSPKYLFRKEGQNVTLSCEQNLNHDAMYWYRQDPGQGLRLIYYSQIVNDFQKGDIAEGYSVSREKKESFPLTVTSAQKNPTAFYLCASSGIAGPQETQYFGPGTRLLVL.

V and J are TRBV30 and TRBJ1-1; possibly TRBD1 for D (5 bases). Germline values: CDR1 GTSNPN, CDR2 SVGIG (reference sequence). The CDR3 spans 15 residues. Trimming left V 3 bases short and J 2 bases short, with 16 bases between. The CDR3 sequence: CAWRARTIFNTEAFF. The CDR3 coding sequence is TGTGCCTGGAGGGCCAGGACAATTTTTAACACTGAAGCTTTCTTT. Supplemented by reference TRBV30 and TRBJ1-1, the full variable domain reads SQTIHQWPATLVQPVGSPLSLECTVEGTSNPNLYWYRQAAGRGLQLLFYSVGIGQISSEVPQNLSASRPQDRQFILSSKKLLLSDSGFYLCAWRARTIFNTEAFFGQGTRLTVV.

This clone was counted a few times. At one boundary the junction diverges from the germline segment, which might be a read error. The V and J genes are TRBV2 and TRBJ1-4, with D hard to call. Germline assignment: CDR1 SNHLY and CDR2 FYNNEI. The CDR3 covers 10 residues. This CDR3 reads CASGDGKLFF. DNA for the CDR3: TGTGCCAGCGGTGACGGAAAACTGTTTTTT.

As to this clone: Relative to the germline gene, one junction end is altered; a read error may explain this. The sample holds other DNA sequences that translate to the same CDR3. The V call is TRBV30, the J call TRBJ1-1; no definite D call. This CDR3 comprises 12 residues. Germline CDR1 GTSNPN, CDR2 SVGIG (reference sequence). DNA of the CDR3: TGTGCCTGGAAATTCCGGGGTACTGAGGCTTTCTTT. It yields the protein CAWKFRGTEAFF.